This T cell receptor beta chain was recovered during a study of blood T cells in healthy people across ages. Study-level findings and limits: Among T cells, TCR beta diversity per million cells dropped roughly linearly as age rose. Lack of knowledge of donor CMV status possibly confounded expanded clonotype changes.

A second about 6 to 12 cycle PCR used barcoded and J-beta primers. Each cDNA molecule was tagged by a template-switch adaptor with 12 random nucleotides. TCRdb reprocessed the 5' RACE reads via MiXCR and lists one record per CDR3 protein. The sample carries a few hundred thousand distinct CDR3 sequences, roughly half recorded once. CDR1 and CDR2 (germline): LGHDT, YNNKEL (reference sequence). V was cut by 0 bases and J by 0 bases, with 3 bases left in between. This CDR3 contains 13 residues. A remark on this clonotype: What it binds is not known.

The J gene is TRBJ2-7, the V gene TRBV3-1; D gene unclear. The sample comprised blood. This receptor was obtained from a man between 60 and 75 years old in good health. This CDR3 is CASSQDLSYEQYF. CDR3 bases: TGTGCCAGCAGCCAAGACCTCTCCTACGAGCAGTACTTC.